A selection of T cell receptor beta chains follows, all from one sample in a study of spatial heterogeneity in lung cancer. TCRdb itself ran the 5' RACE reads through MiXCR, one entry per CDR3 protein. The repertoire has tens of thousands of distinct CDR3 sequences, approximately 12% of them found once; the top ten carry over 40%. This material consisted of PBMCs, taken at surgery. These receptors originate from a male donor with early-stage non-small cell lung cancer. CDR3s include the opening cysteine and the closing phenylalanine or tryptophan. The D gene is left open where the match is weak. Some rows have no size entry. The others give once, few or many, or a class for an expanded clone.

V gene: TRBV20-1
D gene: -
J gene: TRBJ1-6
clone size: -
CDR3 DNA: TGCAGTGCTAGGAGATATGCGCGAATCCTAAATTCACCCCTCCACTTT
CDR3 protein: CSARRYARILNSPLHF

V gene: TRBV14
D gene: TRBD2
J gene: TRBJ2-7
clone size: -
CDR3 DNA: TGTGCCAGCAGGAGGACTAGCGGGGGGTACGAGCAGTACTTC
CDR3 protein: CASRRTSGGYEQYF

V gene: TRBV29-1
D gene: TRBD2
J gene: TRBJ2-7
clone size: many
CDR3 DNA: TGCAGTAGCGGGAGGCCCAACGGCGAGCAGTACTTC
CDR3 protein: CSSGRPNGEQYF

V gene: TRBV7-2
D gene: -
J gene: TRBJ2-5
clone size: few
CDR3 DNA: TGTGCCAGCAGCCGTACAGCCCGCCAGGAGACCCAGTACTTC
CDR3 protein: CASSRTARQETQYF

V gene: TRBV12-3/TRBV12-4
D gene: -
J gene: TRBJ1-3
clone size: many
CDR3 DNA: TGTGCCAGCAGTCGGGCTGGAAACACCATATATTTT
CDR3 protein: CASSRAGNTIYF

V gene: TRBV7-2
D gene: -
J gene: TRBJ2-2
clone size: few
CDR3 DNA: TGTGCCAGCAGCCTATCACTGGGGAGGAACACCGGGGAGCTGTTTTTT
CDR3 protein: CASSLSLGRNTGELFF

V gene: TRBV28
D gene: TRBD2
J gene: TRBJ2-7
clone size: many
CDR3 DNA: TGTGCCAGCAGTAGGACTAGCGGGGGGGTCTACGAGCAGTACTTC
CDR3 protein: CASSRTSGGVYEQYF

V gene: TRBV5-1
D gene: -
J gene: TRBJ1-1
clone size: -
CDR3 DNA: TGCGCCACCCAGCCCGGAGGGACTCAAACTGAAGCTTTCTTT
CDR3 protein: CATQPGGTQTEAFF

V gene: TRBV18
D gene: -
J gene: TRBJ1-4
clone size: once
CDR3 DNA: TGTGCCAGCTCACCACGTGGCTCGAGGGCGGCTAATGAAAAACTGTTTTTT
CDR3 protein: CASSPRGSRAANEKLFF

V gene: TRBV4-1
D gene: -
J gene: TRBJ2-3
clone size: -
CDR3 DNA: TGCGCCAGCAGCCAAGTATTCCAGTCGGATCTGGCGGATACGCAGTATTTT
CDR3 protein: CASSQVFQSDLADTQYF

V gene: TRBV12-3/TRBV12-4
D gene: -
J gene: TRBJ1-5
clone size: few
CDR3 DNA: TGTGCCAGCAGTTCCATTGACCGGGGTAGCAATCAGCCCCAGCATTTT
CDR3 protein: CASSSIDRGSNQPQHF